Sequencing of this TCR beta chain was carried out in a study of cytomegalovirus exposure and HLA in healthy donors. The table lists this clone with a few counts. V lost 3 bases, J lost 4 bases, and 7 bases lay in between. The germline gives CDR1 GTSNPN, CDR2 SVGIG (reference sequence). This CDR3 has 11 amino acids. 60 Vbeta and 13 Jbeta primers were used in PCR. The protocol was immunoSEQ multiplex PCR, while the TCRdb copy is restricted to in-frame clones and leaves out a portion. The sample carries about 120,000 clones, around two thirds recorded once. The chain has TRBV30 and TRBJ2-7; no firm D call. Sequencing used PBMCs. The TCR comes from a middle-aged woman in good health and CMV-seropositive. In DNA, the CDR3 is TGTGCCTGGAGGGGCTCTTACGAGCAGTACTTC. This translates into CAWRGSYEQYF.